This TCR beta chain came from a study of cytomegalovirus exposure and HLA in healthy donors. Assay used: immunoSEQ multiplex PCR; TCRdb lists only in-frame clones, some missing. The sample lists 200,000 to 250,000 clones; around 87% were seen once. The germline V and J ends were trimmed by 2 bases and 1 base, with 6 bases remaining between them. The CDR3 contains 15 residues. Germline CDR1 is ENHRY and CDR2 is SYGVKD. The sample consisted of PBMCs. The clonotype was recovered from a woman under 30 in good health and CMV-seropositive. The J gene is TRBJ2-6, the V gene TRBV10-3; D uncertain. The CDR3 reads CAISENLSGANVLTF. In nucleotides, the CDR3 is TGTGCCATCAGTGAGAACCTATCTGGGGCCAACGTCCTGACTTTC.